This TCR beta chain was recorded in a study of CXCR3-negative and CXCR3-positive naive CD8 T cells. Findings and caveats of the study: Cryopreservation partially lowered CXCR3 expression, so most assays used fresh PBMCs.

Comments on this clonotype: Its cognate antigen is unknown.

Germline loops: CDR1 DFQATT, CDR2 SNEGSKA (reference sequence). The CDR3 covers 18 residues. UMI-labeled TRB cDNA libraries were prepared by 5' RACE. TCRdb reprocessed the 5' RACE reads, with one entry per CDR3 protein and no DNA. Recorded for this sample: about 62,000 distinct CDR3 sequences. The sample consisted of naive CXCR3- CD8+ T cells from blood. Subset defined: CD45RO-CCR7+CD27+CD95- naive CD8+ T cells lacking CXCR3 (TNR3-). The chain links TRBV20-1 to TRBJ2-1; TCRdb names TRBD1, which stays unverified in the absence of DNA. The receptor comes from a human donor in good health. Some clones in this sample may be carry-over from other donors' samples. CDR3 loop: CSARDSSSQDRAGDEQFF.